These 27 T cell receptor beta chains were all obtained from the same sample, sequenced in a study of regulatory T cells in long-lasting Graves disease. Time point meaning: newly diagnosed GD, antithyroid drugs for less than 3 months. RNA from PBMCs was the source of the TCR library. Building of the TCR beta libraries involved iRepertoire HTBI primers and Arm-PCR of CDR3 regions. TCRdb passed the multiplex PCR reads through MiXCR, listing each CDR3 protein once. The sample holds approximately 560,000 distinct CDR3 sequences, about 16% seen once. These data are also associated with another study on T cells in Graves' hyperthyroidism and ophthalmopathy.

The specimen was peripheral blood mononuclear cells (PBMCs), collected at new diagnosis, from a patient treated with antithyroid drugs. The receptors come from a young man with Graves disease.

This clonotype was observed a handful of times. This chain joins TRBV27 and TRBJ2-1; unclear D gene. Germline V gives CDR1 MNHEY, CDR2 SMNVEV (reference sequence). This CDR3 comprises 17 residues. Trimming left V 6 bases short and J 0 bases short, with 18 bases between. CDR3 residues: CASSPTSGGSSYNEQFF. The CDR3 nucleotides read TGTGCCAGCAGCCCAACCTCTGGCGGAAGCTCCTACAATGAGCAGTTCTTC.

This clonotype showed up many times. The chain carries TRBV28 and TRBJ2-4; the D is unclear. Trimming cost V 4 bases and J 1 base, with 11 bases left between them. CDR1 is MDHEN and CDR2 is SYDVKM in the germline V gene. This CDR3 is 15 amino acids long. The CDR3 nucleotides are TGTGCCAGCAGTTCTCTCCTTGAGGCCAAAAACATTCAGTACTTC. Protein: CASSSLLEAKNIQYF.

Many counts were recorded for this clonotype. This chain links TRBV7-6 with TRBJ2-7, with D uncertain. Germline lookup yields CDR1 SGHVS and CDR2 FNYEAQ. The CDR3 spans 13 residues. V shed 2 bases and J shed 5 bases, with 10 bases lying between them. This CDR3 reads CASSLSVGDEQYF. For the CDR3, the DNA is TGTGCCAGCAGCTTATCGGTTGGGGACGAGCAGTACTTC.

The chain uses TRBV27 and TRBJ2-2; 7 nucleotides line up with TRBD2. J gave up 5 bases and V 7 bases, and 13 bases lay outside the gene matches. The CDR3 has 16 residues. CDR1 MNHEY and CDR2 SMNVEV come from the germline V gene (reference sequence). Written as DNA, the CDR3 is TGTGCCAGCACAGTCAGGTGGGGGGGAAAGACCGGGGAGCTGTTTTTT. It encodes CASTVRWGGKTGELFF.

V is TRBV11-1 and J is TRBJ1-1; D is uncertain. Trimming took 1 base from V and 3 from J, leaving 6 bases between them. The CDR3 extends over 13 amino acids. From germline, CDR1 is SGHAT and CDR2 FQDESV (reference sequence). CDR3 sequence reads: CASSLGRHTEAFF. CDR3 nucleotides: TGTGCCAGCAGCTTAGGCCGTCACACTGAAGCTTTCTTT.

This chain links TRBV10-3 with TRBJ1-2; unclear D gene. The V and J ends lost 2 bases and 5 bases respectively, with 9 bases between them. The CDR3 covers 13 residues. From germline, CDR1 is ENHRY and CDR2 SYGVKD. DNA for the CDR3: TGTGCCATCAGTGAGGAGGGTCTGTATGGCTACACCTTC. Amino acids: CAISEEGLYGYTF.

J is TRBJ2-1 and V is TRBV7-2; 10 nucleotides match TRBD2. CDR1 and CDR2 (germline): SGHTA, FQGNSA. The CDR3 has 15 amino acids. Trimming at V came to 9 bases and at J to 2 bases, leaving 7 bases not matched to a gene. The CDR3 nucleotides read TGTGCCAGTATAGCGGGAGGACCAACCTACAATGAGCAGTTCTTC. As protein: CASIAGGPTYNEQFF.

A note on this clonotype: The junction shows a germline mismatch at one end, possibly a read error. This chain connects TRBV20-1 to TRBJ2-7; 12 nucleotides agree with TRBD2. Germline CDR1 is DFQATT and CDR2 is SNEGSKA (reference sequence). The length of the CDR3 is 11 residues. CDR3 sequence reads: CSARTSGTQLF. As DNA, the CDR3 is TGCAGTGCGCGGACTAGCGGGACTCAGCTATTC.

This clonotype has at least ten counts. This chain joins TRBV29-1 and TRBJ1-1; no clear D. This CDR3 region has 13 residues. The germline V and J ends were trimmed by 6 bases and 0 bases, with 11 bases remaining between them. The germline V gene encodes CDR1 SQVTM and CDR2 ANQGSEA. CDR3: CSVGVAMNTEAFF. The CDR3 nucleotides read TGCAGCGTGGGAGTGGCAATGAACACTGAAGCTTTCTTT.

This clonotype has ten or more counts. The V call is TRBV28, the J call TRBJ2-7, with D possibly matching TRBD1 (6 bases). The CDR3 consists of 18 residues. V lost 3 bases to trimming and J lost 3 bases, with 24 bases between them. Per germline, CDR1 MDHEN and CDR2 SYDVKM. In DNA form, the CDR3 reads TGTGCCAGCAGTTTGCGGGCCGAATTGGGGGACATCTACTACGAGCAGTACTTC. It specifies CASSLRAELGDIYYEQYF.

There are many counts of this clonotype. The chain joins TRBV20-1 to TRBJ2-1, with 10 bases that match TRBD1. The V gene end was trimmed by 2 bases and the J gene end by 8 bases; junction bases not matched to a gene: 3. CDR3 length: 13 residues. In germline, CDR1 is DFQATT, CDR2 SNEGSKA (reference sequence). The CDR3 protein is CSARWDRGHEQFF. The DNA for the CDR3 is TGCAGTGCTAGATGGGACAGGGGTCATGAGCAGTTCTTC.

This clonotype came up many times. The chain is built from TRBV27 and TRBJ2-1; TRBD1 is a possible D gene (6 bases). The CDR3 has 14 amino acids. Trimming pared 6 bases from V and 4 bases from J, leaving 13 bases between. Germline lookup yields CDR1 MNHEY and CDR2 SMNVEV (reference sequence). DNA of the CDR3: TGTGCCAGCAGATACCAAGGACAGTACAATGAGCAGTTCTTC. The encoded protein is CASRYQGQYNEQFF.

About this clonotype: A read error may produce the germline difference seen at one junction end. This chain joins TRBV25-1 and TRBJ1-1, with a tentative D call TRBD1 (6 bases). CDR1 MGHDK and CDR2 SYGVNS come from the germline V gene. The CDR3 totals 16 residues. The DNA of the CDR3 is TGTGCCAGCAGTGACAGGGGAGGAGGGAAGAACACTGAAGCTTCCTTT. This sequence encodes CASSDRGGGKNTEASF.

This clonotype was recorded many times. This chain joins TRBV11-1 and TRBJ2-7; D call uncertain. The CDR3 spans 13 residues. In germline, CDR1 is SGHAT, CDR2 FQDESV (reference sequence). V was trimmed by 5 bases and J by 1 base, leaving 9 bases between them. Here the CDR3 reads CASSPDGSYEQYF. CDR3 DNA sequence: TGTGCCAGCAGCCCGGACGGATCCTACGAGCAGTACTTC.

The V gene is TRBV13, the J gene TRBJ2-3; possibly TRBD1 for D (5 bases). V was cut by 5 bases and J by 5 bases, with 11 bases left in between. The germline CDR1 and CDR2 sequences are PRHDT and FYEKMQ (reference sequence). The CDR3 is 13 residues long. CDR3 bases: TGTGCCAGCAGCGACAGATTGTTAGATACGCAGTATTTT. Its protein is CASSDRLLDTQYF.

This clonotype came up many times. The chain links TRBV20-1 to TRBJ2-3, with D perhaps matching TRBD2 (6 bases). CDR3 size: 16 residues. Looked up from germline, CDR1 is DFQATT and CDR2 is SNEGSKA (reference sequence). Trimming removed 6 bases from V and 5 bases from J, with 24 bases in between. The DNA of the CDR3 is TGCAGTGCCCGGGGGTGGGCGGTCTCTTCCAGAGATACGCAGTATTTT. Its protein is CSARGWAVSSRDTQYF.

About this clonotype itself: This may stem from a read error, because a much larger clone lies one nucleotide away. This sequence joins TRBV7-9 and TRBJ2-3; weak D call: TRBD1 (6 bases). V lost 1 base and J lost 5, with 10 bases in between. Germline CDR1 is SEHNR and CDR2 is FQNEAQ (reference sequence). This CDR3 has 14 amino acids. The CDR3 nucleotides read TGTGCCAGCAGCTTAGGGGACACCATAGATACGCAGTATTTT. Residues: CASSLGDTIDTQYF.

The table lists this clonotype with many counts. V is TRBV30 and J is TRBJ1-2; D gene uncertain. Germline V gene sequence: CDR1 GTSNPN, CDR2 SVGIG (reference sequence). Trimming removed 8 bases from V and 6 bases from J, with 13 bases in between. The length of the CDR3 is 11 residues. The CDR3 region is CAGPSWDGYTF. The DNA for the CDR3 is TGTGCCGGCCCGTCTTGGGATGGCTACACCTTC.

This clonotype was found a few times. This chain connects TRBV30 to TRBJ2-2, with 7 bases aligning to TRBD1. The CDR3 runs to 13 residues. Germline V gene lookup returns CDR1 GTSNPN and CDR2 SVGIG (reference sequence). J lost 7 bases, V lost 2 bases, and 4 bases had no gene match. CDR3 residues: CAWSSSGGGELFF. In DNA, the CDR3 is TGTGCCTGGAGTTCCTCAGGGGGCGGGGAGCTGTTTTTT.

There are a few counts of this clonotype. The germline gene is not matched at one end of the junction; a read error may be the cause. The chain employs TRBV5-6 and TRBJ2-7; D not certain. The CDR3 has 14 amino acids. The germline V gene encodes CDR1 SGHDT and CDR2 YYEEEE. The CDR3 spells CVSSFRHHSYEQYF. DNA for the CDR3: TGTGTCAGCAGCTTCCGCCACCACTCCTACGAGCAGTACTTC.

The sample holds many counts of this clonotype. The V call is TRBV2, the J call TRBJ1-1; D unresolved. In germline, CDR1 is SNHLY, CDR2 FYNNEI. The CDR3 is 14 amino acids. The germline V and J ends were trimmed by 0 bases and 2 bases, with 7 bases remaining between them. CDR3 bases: TGTGCCAGCAGTGAAGCGCTTAGAAACACTGAAGCTTTCTTT. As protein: CASSEALRNTEAFF.

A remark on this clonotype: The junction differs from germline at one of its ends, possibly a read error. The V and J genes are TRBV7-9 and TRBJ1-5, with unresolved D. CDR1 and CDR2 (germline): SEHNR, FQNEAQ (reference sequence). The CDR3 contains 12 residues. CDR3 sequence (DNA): TGTGCCAACAGCTTGGGCAATCAGCCCCAGCATTTT. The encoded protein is CANSLGNQPQHF.

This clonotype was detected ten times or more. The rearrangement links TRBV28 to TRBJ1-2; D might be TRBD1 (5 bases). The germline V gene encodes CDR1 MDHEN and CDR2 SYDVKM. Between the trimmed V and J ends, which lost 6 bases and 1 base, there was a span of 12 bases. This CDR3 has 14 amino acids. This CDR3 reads CASRDTGVNYGYTF. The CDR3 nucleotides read TGTGCCAGCAGGGATACAGGAGTTAACTATGGCTACACCTTC.

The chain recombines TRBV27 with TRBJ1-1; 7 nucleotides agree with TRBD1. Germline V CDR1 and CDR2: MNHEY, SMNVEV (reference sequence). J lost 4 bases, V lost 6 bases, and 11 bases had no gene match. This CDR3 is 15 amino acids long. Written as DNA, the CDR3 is TGTGCCAGCAGCCCCGGGACAGCGGCCTCCACTGAAGCTTTCTTT. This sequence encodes CASSPGTAASTEAFF.

This chain's CDR3 is CASSPRPDNEKLFF. In DNA, the CDR3 is TGTGCCAGCAGCCCCCGACCTGATAATGAAAAACTGTTTTTT. V usage is TRBV9 and J usage is TRBJ1-4, with D hard to call. V was trimmed by 4 bases and J by 4 bases, leaving 11 bases between them. The CDR3 totals 14 residues. Looked up from germline, CDR1 is SGDLS and CDR2 is YYNGEE.

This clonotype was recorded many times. The CDR3 bases are TGCGCCAGCAGTGAGACCGGACAGCTGAACACTGAAGCTTTCTTT. Residues: CASSETGQLNTEAFF. The chain is built from TRBV10-2 and TRBJ1-1; D is perhaps TRBD1 (6 bases). The CDR3 has 15 amino acids. V was clipped by 2 bases and J by 0 bases, with 10 bases between them. Germline CDR1 reads WSHSY; CDR2 reads SAAADI.

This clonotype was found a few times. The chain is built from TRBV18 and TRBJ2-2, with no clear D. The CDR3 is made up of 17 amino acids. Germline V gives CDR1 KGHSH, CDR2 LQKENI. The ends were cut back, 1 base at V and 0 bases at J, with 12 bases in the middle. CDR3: CASSPLPATPNTGELFF. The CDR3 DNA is TGTGCCAGCTCACCACTCCCCGCTACCCCGAACACCGGGGAGCTGTTTTTT. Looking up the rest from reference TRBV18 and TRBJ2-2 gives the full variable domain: NAGVMQNPRHLVRRRGQEARLRCSPMKGHSHVYWYRQLPEEGLKFMVYLQKENIIDESGMPKERFSAEFPKEGPSILRIQQVVRGDSAAYFCASSPLPATPNTGELFFGEGSRLTVL.